This TCR beta chain was captured by sequencing in a study of blood T cell repertoires in COVID-19. Study-level information: Collection of acute and convalescent COVID-19 samples took place in the United States, Italy and Spain. From T cells, B-cell-depleted T cells, or PBMCs came the material, which was cDNA or gDNA.

V lost 5 bases to trimming and J lost 0 bases, with 13 bases between them. The CDR3 is 16 residues long. Germline assignment: CDR1 LNHNV and CDR2 YYDKDF (reference sequence). Authors' methods: Counts of nucleated cells, estimated from reference gene primer amplification, were obtained. Sequenced by immunoSEQ multiplex PCR; TCRdb stores in-frame clones only, minus some. The DNA gave D and trimming, while V, J and clone size come from that table. The table includes approximately 410,000 clones, roughly 85% detected once. J is TRBJ2-2 and V is TRBV15, with a possible D match to TRBD1 (6 bases). The sequence was collected from a woman aged 25 to 39 with active or convalescent COVID-19. Sequences were obtained from peripheral blood. CDR3 coding DNA: TGTGCCACCAGCCCACCGGGACATTCGAACACCGGGGAGCTGTTTTTT. Its translation: CATSPPGHSNTGELFF.